These 30 T cell receptor beta chains were all obtained from the same sample, sequenced in a study of PD-L1 blockade in urothelial cancer. Assay used: immunoSEQ multiplex PCR; TCRdb lists only in-frame clones, some missing. This table has roughly 84,000 clones, over 80% appearing once. The starting material was PBMCs, obtained around atezolizumab (anti-PD-L1) treatment. These receptor sequences come from a man between 70 and 80 years old with urothelial cancer.

The chain employs TRBV19 and TRBJ1-2, with D unclear. The germline CDR1 and CDR2 sequences are LNHDA and SQIVND (reference sequence). V lost 6 bases, J lost 0 bases, and 14 bases lay in between. This CDR3 has 15 residues. CDR3 residues: CASRKNHRANYGYTF. Here the CDR3 DNA reads TGTGCCAGTAGGAAGAACCATCGAGCTAACTATGGCTACACCTTC. Looking up the rest from reference TRBV19 and TRBJ1-2 gives the full variable domain: DGGITQSPKYLFRKEGQNVTLSCEQNLNHDAMYWYRQDPGQGLRLIYYSQIVNDFQKGDIAEGYSVSREKKESFPLTVTSAQKNPTAFYLCASRKNHRANYGYTFGSGTRLTVV.

The table lists this clone with a few counts. This chain links TRBV18 with TRBJ2-3; D may be TRBD1 (5 bases). V was shortened by 6 bases and J by 4 bases, with 8 bases between the two germline ends. The CDR3 extends over 12 amino acids. Germline CDR1 and CDR2: KGHSH and LQKENI. In nucleotides, the CDR3 is TGTGCCAGCTCGTCCAGGGCAGATACGCAGTATTTT. This codes for CASSSRADTQYF.

The chain employs TRBV2 and TRBJ2-7, with 7 bases fitting TRBD2. The CDR3 loop spans 14 amino acids. V was pared by 6 bases and J by 1 base, with 6 bases of the junction left unmatched. The germline V gene has CDR1 SNHLY and CDR2 FYNNEI. The CDR3 spells CASRAGPTSYEQYF. The CDR3 DNA reads TGTGCCAGCAGAGCGGGACCGACTTCCTACGAGCAGTACTTC.

This rearrangement joins TRBV6-5 to TRBJ1-2; no reliable D call. CDR1 and CDR2 from the germline V gene are MNHEY and SVGAGI. This CDR3 is built from 12 residues. Trimming cost V 5 bases and J 8 bases, with 12 bases left between them. CDR3 sequence: CASSPQVGGYTF. The CDR3, as DNA: TGTGCCAGCAGTCCCCAGGTGGGCGGCTACACCTTC.

The chain carries TRBV6-1 and TRBJ1-3; maybe TRBD1 (5 bases). CDR3 length equals 15 residues. Trimming stripped 8 bases from V and 0 bases from J, with 14 bases between. Germline lookup yields CDR1 MNHNS and CDR2 SASEGT. The CDR3 DNA reads as TGTGCCAGCCGGGTAGGCGGGACCTCTGGAAACACCATATATTTT. It codes for CASRVGGTSGNTIYF.

V and J are TRBV5-6 and TRBJ1-6; the match to TRBD1 covers 8 bases. The J segment lost 7 bases and the V segment lost 1 base, leaving 7 bases of the junction unmatched. The CDR3 runs to 16 residues. Germline lookup yields CDR1 SGHDT and CDR2 YYEEEE. CDR3 coding DNA: TGTGCCAGCAGCTTGCGGGACAGGACTAAGAATTCACCCCTCCACTTT. As protein: CASSLRDRTKNSPLHF.

The CDR3, as DNA: TGTGCCAGCTCACCACCGGCAAATAATGAAAAACTGTTTTTT. It translates to CASSPPANNEKLFF. The rearrangement links TRBV18 to TRBJ1-4; D remains ambiguous. The ends were cut back, 0 bases at V and 4 bases at J, with 6 bases in the middle. Germline V gene data show CDR1 as KGHSH and CDR2 as LQKENI. The CDR3 consists of 14 residues.

This rearrangement joins TRBV19 to TRBJ2-7; 7 nucleotides match TRBD1. Looked up from germline, CDR1 is LNHDA and CDR2 is SQIVND (reference sequence). The CDR3 has 14 amino acids. The junction had 5 bases not matched to a gene; V was cut back by 4 bases and J by 2 bases. As DNA, the CDR3 is TGTGCCAGTAGTACGACAGGGATCGCCTACGAGCAGTACTTC. Amino acids: CASSTTGIAYEQYF.

The rearrangement joins TRBV7-2 to TRBJ1-3, with D hard to call. Trimming took off 3 bases at V and 9 bases at J, with 15 bases between the two ends. In germline, CDR1 is SGHTA, CDR2 FQGNSA. This CDR3 region has 14 residues. CDR3 bases: TGTGCCAGCAGCTTTAGTCGTAGCGTGCTCACCATATATTTT. This encodes CASSFSRSVLTIYF.

This chain connects TRBV7-9 to TRBJ1-3, with TRBD1 matching 7 bases. CDR1 SEHNR and CDR2 FQNEAQ come from the germline V gene (reference sequence). CDR3 length: 18 amino acids. The ends lost 4 bases at V and 0 bases at J; junction bases unmatched: 12. In nucleotides, the CDR3 is TGTGCCAGCAGCTCCTCCCGAGGACAGGATCTCTCTGGAAACACCATATATTTT. Translated, it gives CASSSSRGQDLSGNTIYF.

The chain uses TRBV7-2 and TRBJ2-7; 7 bases agree with TRBD1. This CDR3 has 13 amino acids. Germline V gene data show CDR1 as SGHTA and CDR2 as FQGNSA. The junction had 2 bases not matched to a gene; V was cut back by 3 bases and J by 3 bases. The CDR3: CASSFGTDYEQYF. The DNA of the CDR3 is TGTGCCAGCAGCTTCGGGACAGACTACGAGCAGTACTTC.

V is TRBV7-6 and J is TRBJ2-5, with 8 bases matching TRBD1. The J call may not be correct, given that the DNA end is closer to TRBJ2-7. This CDR3 is 15 amino acids long. Per the germline V gene, CDR1 is SGHVS and CDR2 is FNYEAQ. This CDR3 reads CASSLEATGGHEQYF. CDR3 sequence (DNA): TGTGCCAGCAGCTTAGAAGCCACAGGGGGGCACGAGCAGTACTTC.

This sequence joins TRBV7-9 and TRBJ2-1; 9 nucleotides line up with TRBD2. Germline CDR1 SEHNR, CDR2 FQNEAQ (reference sequence). The V segment lost 4 bases and the J segment 8 bases; nucleotides outside the gene matches: 15. The CDR3 is made up of 17 amino acids. CDR3 amino acids: CASSSLRTSVPKDEQFF. CDR3 DNA sequence: TGTGCCAGCAGCTCCCTAAGGACTAGCGTCCCGAAGGATGAGCAGTTCTTC.

V gene TRBV7-3 combines with J gene TRBJ2-3, with 8 bases matching TRBD2. This CDR3 is 18 amino acids long. Germline lookup yields CDR1 SGHTA and CDR2 FQGTGA. J was trimmed by 0 bases and V by 2 bases; bases with no gene match: 10. The CDR3 DNA reads as TGTGCCAGCAGCTTATCGGATAGCGGGGCTCCTAGCACAGATACGCAGTATTTT. Amino acid sequence: CASSLSDSGAPSTDTQYF.

The V gene is TRBV7-9, the J gene TRBJ2-1; 10 bases align to TRBD2. This CDR3 has 15 residues. CDR1 SEHNR and CDR2 FQNEAQ come from the germline V gene (reference sequence). The junction had 3 bases not matched to a gene; V was cut back by 5 bases and J by 2 bases. The CDR3 loop reads CASSEAGGAYNEQFF. DNA for the CDR3: TGTGCCAGCAGCGAAGCGGGAGGGGCCTACAATGAGCAGTTCTTC.

V gene TRBV2 combines with J gene TRBJ2-1; the match to TRBD2 covers 7 bases. The CDR3 extends over 14 amino acids. Germline V lookup: CDR1 SNHLY, CDR2 FYNNEI. The V and J ends lost 3 bases and 9 bases, in that order; junction bases with no gene match: 8. CDR3 sequence reads: CASSDRTRVSEQFF. In DNA, the CDR3 is TGTGCCAGCAGTGACAGGACTAGAGTGAGTGAGCAGTTCTTC.

This chain uses TRBV6-1 with TRBJ1-6; 11 bases map to TRBD1. Germline CDR1 reads MNHNS; CDR2 reads SASEGT. This CDR3 spans 17 amino acids. The V gene end was trimmed by 2 bases and the J gene end by 5 bases; junction bases not matched to a gene: 5. CDR3 in DNA: TGTGCCAGCAGTGAATTTGGACAGGGGGCCCATAATTCACCCCTCCACTTT. Encoded protein: CASSEFGQGAHNSPLHF.

V and J are TRBV2 and TRBJ2-5; 7 bases align to TRBD2. The CDR3 is 14 residues long. With V trimmed by 5 bases and J by 5 bases, 8 bases remained unmatched. The germline V gene has CDR1 SNHLY and CDR2 FYNNEI. The CDR3 here is CASSTREAEETQYF. The CDR3 DNA is TGTGCCAGCAGTACCCGGGAGGCGGAGGAGACCCAGTACTTC.

This clone was counted between two and nine times. The chain carries TRBV30 and TRBJ2-5, with 11 bases that match TRBD2. In germline, CDR1 is GTSNPN, CDR2 SVGIG (reference sequence). Losses at the gene ends were 2 bases for V and 5 bases for J; bases not matched to a gene: 7. This CDR3 spans 15 amino acids. The CDR3 spells CAWSILAGVRETQYF. The CDR3 DNA reads as TGTGCCTGGAGTATACTAGCGGGAGTCAGGGAGACCCAGTACTTC.

This clone was seen only a few times. This CDR3 reads CASSQQGAGGYTF. Here the CDR3 DNA reads TGTGCCAGCAGCCAACAGGGGGCCGGGGGCTACACCTTC. The chain has TRBV7-9 and TRBJ1-2; 9 nucleotides match TRBD1. The CDR3 totals 13 residues. V shed 5 bases, J shed 8 bases, and the junction held 6 bases outside the gene matches. From germline, CDR1 is SEHNR and CDR2 FQNEAQ (reference sequence).

The CDR3: CASSPAGAEAFF. The CDR3 coding sequence is TGTGCCAGCTCACCAGCAGGCGCTGAAGCTTTCTTT. V gene TRBV18 combines with J gene TRBJ1-1; D not resolved. The CDR3 consists of 12 residues. The V end lost 2 bases, the J end lost 6 bases, and 7 bases lay between the germline ends. Germline V lookup: CDR1 KGHSH, CDR2 LQKENI.

The J gene is TRBJ1-2, the V gene TRBV19; perhaps TRBD1 as D (5 bases). This CDR3 is 14 amino acids long. Trimming took 5 bases from V and 4 from J, leaving 14 bases between them. Germline loops: CDR1 LNHDA, CDR2 SQIVND (reference sequence). The CDR3 region is CASSSTGFAYGYTF. In nucleotides, the CDR3 is TGTGCCAGTAGTTCAACAGGATTTGCCTATGGCTACACCTTC.

This rearrangement joins TRBV6-5 to TRBJ2-7, with 7 bases identical to TRBD2. The CDR3 runs to 16 residues. Trimming removed 0 bases from V and 3 bases from J; junction bases left unmatched: 8. Germline V lookup: CDR1 MNHEY, CDR2 SVGAGI. The CDR3: CASSYSGGLGFYEQYF. The CDR3, as DNA: TGTGCCAGCAGTTACTCGGGGGGGTTAGGCTTCTACGAGCAGTACTTC.

This chain links TRBV5-1 with TRBJ2-7; 8 bases align to TRBD1. Germline lookup yields CDR1 SGHRS and CDR2 YFSETQ. The V gene end was trimmed by 4 bases and the J gene end by 5 bases; junction bases not matched to a gene: 11. The CDR3 sequence is 15 residues long. The CDR3 region is CASSLNGQGRNEQYF. CDR3 nucleotides: TGCGCCAGCAGCCTTAATGGACAGGGAAGAAACGAGCAGTACTTC.

The chain combines TRBV6-1 with TRBJ2-7; D remains ambiguous. V was cut by 4 bases and J by 4 bases, with 14 bases left in between. The CDR3 sequence is 14 residues long. Germline CDR1 and CDR2: MNHNS and SASEGT. Here the CDR3 reads CASSVVSTVYEQYF. The CDR3 nucleotides are TGTGCCAGCAGTGTAGTTAGCACCGTTTACGAGCAGTACTTC.

The rearrangement links TRBV15 to TRBJ1-6; 7 bases are a match to TRBD1. CDR3 size: 14 residues. Germline V gene data show CDR1 as LNHNV and CDR2 as YYDKDF (reference sequence). Losses at the gene ends were 0 bases for V and 10 bases for J; bases not matched to a gene: 3. DNA for the CDR3: TGTGCCACCAGCAGAGATACAGGGGTCTCACCCCTCCACTTT. This codes for CATSRDTGVSPLHF.

The chain has TRBV18 and TRBJ1-2, with D unclear. This CDR3 contains 13 residues. Germline CDR1 reads KGHSH; CDR2 reads LQKENI. Trimming shortened V by 6 bases and J by 4 bases, and 12 bases separated the two germline ends. The CDR3 reads CASSPDEAYGYTF. The CDR3 coding sequence is TGTGCCAGCTCCCCAGATGAGGCCTATGGCTACACCTTC.

The count of this clone is one. The gene calls are TRBV19 and TRBJ2-1; TRBD2 matches at 8 bases. The CDR3 covers 15 residues. The V gene's germline CDR1 is LNHDA and CDR2 SQIVND (reference sequence). J was trimmed by 6 bases and V by 3 bases; bases with no gene match: 7. Written as DNA, the CDR3 is TGTGCCAGTAGTATGTCCAGCGGGAGCTCCAATGAGCAGTTCTTC. Amino acids: CASSMSSGSSNEQFF. Supplemented by reference TRBV19 and TRBJ2-1, the full variable domain reads DGGITQSPKYLFRKEGQNVTLSCEQNLNHDAMYWYRQDPGQGLRLIYYSQIVNDFQKGDIAEGYSVSREKKESFPLTVTSAQKNPTAFYLCASSMSSGSSNEQFFGPGTRLTVL.

This chain connects TRBV25-1 to TRBJ1-2, with 9 bases fitting TRBD1. Germline V gene lookup returns CDR1 MGHDK and CDR2 SYGVNS. V shed 1 base and J 7 bases; nucleotides not matched to a gene: 10. CDR3 length: 16 amino acids. CDR3 nucleotide sequence: TGTGCCAGCAGTGAATTGTCGGACAGGGGACACGTTGGCTACACCTTC. As protein: CASSELSDRGHVGYTF.

The chain joins TRBV27 to TRBJ2-7; 11 nucleotides agree with TRBD2. This CDR3 comprises 16 residues. Per the germline V gene, CDR1 is MNHEY and CDR2 is SMNVEV (reference sequence). Trimming removed 5 bases from V and 2 bases from J; junction bases left unmatched: 8. CDR3 in amino acids: CASSPTGLADPYEQYF. CDR3 nucleotide sequence: TGTGCCAGCAGTCCCACGGGACTAGCGGACCCCTACGAGCAGTACTTC.